Below are 9 T cell receptor beta chains sequenced from a single sample in a study of T cells after yellow fever vaccination. From the 5' RACE reads, TCRdb called clonotypes with MiXCR, one entry per CDR3 protein. The sample carries 300,000 to 400,000 distinct CDR3 sequences, about 7.8% recorded once. This sample comprised PBMCs, obtained about 49 days after the first yellow fever vaccination. The receptor source for this set is a man between 18 and 35 years old who received the YFV17D yellow fever vaccine.

The chain couples TRBV12-3 or TRBV12-4 to TRBJ2-5, with D perhaps TRBD1 (5 bases). There are 13 residues in the CDR3. Trimming took off 8 bases at V and 6 bases at J, with 16 bases between the two ends. The CDR3 loop reads CASCRQSAKTQYF. CDR3 bases: TGTGCCAGCTGCCGACAGTCCGCAAAGACCCAGTACTTC.

With regard to this clonotype: This may be a read error, as it is one base from a much larger clone. The chain is built from TRBV6-1 and TRBJ1-1, with a weak D call TRBD1 (5 bases). Germline CDR1 reads MNHNS; CDR2 reads SASEGT. The V end lost 6 bases, the J end lost 1 base, and 9 bases lay between the germline ends. The CDR3 is made up of 13 amino acids. The CDR3 loop is CASRITGNTEAFF. As DNA, the CDR3 is TGTGCCAGCAGAATCACAGGGAACACTGAAGCTTTCTTT.

V usage is TRBV25-1 and J usage is TRBJ2-7; D is unclear. Germline CDR1 reads MGHDK; CDR2 reads SYGVNS. V was clipped by 2 bases and J by 6 bases, with 14 bases between them. The length of the CDR3 is 14 residues. CDR3 nucleotides: TGTGCCAGCAGTGAACAGAAAGTTAAGGTCGAGCAGTACTTC. Its translation is CASSEQKVKVEQYF.

This clonotype occurred a few times. The chain joins TRBV5-1 to TRBJ1-5; no clear D. The CDR3 spans 15 residues. The ends were cut back, 0 bases at V and 0 bases at J, with 7 bases in the middle. Germline CDR1 SGHRS, CDR2 YFSETQ. CDR3 coding DNA: TGCGCCAGCAGCTTGGCCGGGGTTAGCAATCAGCCCCAGCATTTT. Translation gives CASSLAGVSNQPQHF.

The chain is built from TRBV7-2 and TRBJ2-7, with 9 bases that match TRBD2. V lost 1 base, J lost 2 bases, and 6 bases stayed unmatched. In germline, CDR1 is SGHTA, CDR2 FQGNSA. The CDR3 has 16 residues. Here the CDR3 DNA reads TGTGCCAGCAGCTTAGGTCTAGCGGGGATCCCCTACGAGCAGTACTTC. Amino acid sequence: CASSLGLAGIPYEQYF.

This clonotype appeared many times. The gene calls are TRBV5-1 and TRBJ2-1; weak D call: TRBD1 (6 bases). From germline, CDR1 is SGHRS and CDR2 YFSETQ. V was clipped by 4 bases and J by 4 bases, with 15 bases between them. The CDR3 is 15 amino acids. The CDR3 DNA is TGCGCCAGCAGCCCCGGGACATATGAATACAATGAGCAGTTCTTC. The encoded protein is CASSPGTYEYNEQFF.

Here the CDR3 reads CASSSFSGYTF. CDR3 nucleotides: TGTGCCAGCAGCTCCTTTTCGGGCTACACCTTC. The rearrangement links TRBV7-2 to TRBJ1-2; no firm D call. Deletions cut 4 bases from V and 8 bases from J, with 8 bases between. Germline V gives CDR1 SGHTA, CDR2 FQGNSA. There are 11 residues in the CDR3.

In this sample, this clonotype turned up a few times. The chain recombines TRBV7-8 with TRBJ1-2, with 11 bases lining up with TRBD1. CDR3 length: 16 amino acids. J lost 6 bases, V lost 2 bases, and 8 bases had no gene match. CDR1 and CDR2 from the germline V gene are SGHVS and FQNEAQ. The CDR3 DNA sequence: TGTGCCAGCAGCTTACCCGGGACAGGGGGTGAAGATGGCTACACCTTC. It is translated as CASSLPGTGGEDGYTF.

This clonotype has a handful of counts. The chain uses TRBV5-4 and TRBJ2-7; TRBD1 matches 10 bases. The CDR3 contains 14 residues. V lost 2 bases and J lost 5; bases outside the gene matches: 4. CDR1 SGHNT and CDR2 YYREEE come from the germline V gene (reference sequence). The CDR3 DNA follows: TGTGCCAGCAGCTTTGCCGGGACAGGGGACGAGCAGTACGTC. It specifies CASSFAGTGDEQYV.